These 13 T cell receptor beta chains share one sample of origin, sequenced in a study of identical twins. Using its own MiXCR run on the 5' RACE reads, TCRdb lists one record per CDR3 protein. The sample yields 350,000 to 450,000 distinct CDR3 sequences, about a fifth seen once. Sequencing input: naive T cells sorted from blood. These receptors came from a man aged 50-59 years in good health.

This clonotype appeared many times. CDR3 in amino acids: CASSQAGGARTEAFF. In DNA, the CDR3 is TGTGCCAGCAGCCAAGCCGGGGGGGCGAGGACTGAAGCTTTCTTT. V usage is TRBV3-1 and J usage is TRBJ1-1; maybe TRBD1 (6 bases). The length of the CDR3 is 15 residues. The germline V gene encodes CDR1 LGHDT and CDR2 YNNKEL (reference sequence). Deletions cut 1 base from V and 5 bases from J, with 14 bases between.

The V gene is TRBV4-3, the J gene TRBJ2-7; D gene unclear. The germline V and J ends were trimmed by 2 bases and 3 bases, with 11 bases remaining between them. Germline assignment: CDR1 LGHNA and CDR2 YSLEER. The CDR3 spans 14 residues. CDR3 nucleotide sequence: TGCGCCAGCAGCCAATCGCGGATTAACTACGAGCAGTACTTC. Translating gives CASSQSRINYEQYF.

This clonotype was recorded a few times. The rearrangement links TRBV30 to TRBJ1-4; the D is unclear. The CDR3 contains 12 residues. V was shortened by 2 bases and J by 4 bases, with 5 bases between the two germline ends. Germline lookup yields CDR1 GTSNPN and CDR2 SVGIG (reference sequence). CDR3 sequence (DNA): TGTGCCTGGAGTCGGGGTAATGAAAAACTGTTTTTT. Its protein is CAWSRGNEKLFF. Drawing the rest from reference TRBV30 and TRBJ1-4, the complete variable domain is SQTIHQWPATLVQPVGSPLSLECTVEGTSNPNLYWYRQAAGRGLQLLFYSVGIGQISSEVPQNLSASRPQDRQFILSSKKLLLSDSGFYLCAWSRGNEKLFFGSGTQLSVL.

This clonotype was counted only a few times. V gene TRBV29-1 combines with J gene TRBJ2-7; D tentatively fits TRBD1 or TRBD2 (7 bases each). This CDR3 is built from 15 residues. In germline, CDR1 is SQVTM, CDR2 ANQGSEA. Between the trimmed V and J ends, which lost 3 bases and 5 bases, there was a span of 20 bases. CDR3 amino acids: CSVEHQGGGRHEQYF. The CDR3 DNA reads TGCAGCGTTGAGCATCAGGGGGGGGGAAGGCACGAGCAGTACTTC.

This clonotype was picked up a small number of times. The chain recombines TRBV10-3 with TRBJ2-1; no clear D gene. CDR3 length: 14 amino acids. Trimming cost V 11 bases and J 6 bases, with 20 bases left between them. Germline CDR1 is ENHRY and CDR2 is SYGVKD. CDR3 in DNA: TGTGCCGCAAAAGGGCCTATTGTCTCCAATGAGCAGTTCTTC. Its protein product is CAAKGPIVSNEQFF.

The chain carries TRBV20-1 and TRBJ2-3; the D is unclear. V was cut by 0 bases and J by 2 bases, with 9 bases left in between. CDR1 and CDR2 (germline): DFQATT, SNEGSKA (reference sequence). CDR3 length: 14 residues. In DNA, the CDR3 is TGCAGTGCTAGAGATGTGGCGGTCACAGATACGCAGTATTTT. Protein product: CSARDVAVTDTQYF.

This clonotype has a count of ten or more. The chain couples TRBV7-9 to TRBJ2-7; D is ambiguous. V was shortened by 1 base and J by 2 bases, with 12 bases between the two germline ends. Germline V gene data show CDR1 as SEHNR and CDR2 as FQNEAQ (reference sequence). The CDR3 sequence is 15 residues long. The CDR3 here is CASSLVSVGTYEQYF. CDR3 in DNA: TGTGCCAGCAGCTTAGTATCGGTAGGGACCTACGAGCAGTACTTC.

This chain joins TRBV7-2 and TRBJ2-5, with 10 bases fitting TRBD2. The CDR3 is 15 residues long. V was clipped by 5 bases and J by 1 base; unmatched bases: 4. The germline CDR1 and CDR2 sequences are SGHTA and FQGNSA. The CDR3 nucleotides read TGTGCCAGCAGCGGTAGCGGGGGGCTCCAAGAGACCCAGTACTTC. It is translated as CASSGSGGLQETQYF.

The chain links TRBV18 to TRBJ1-1; 9 nucleotides match TRBD1. Germline trimming cut 6 bases from V and 10 bases from J; bases unmatched to any gene: 12. The germline V gene has CDR1 KGHSH and CDR2 LQKENI. The CDR3 runs 14 residues. The CDR3 region is CASSRTGDGGTAFF. The CDR3 nucleotides read TGTGCCAGCTCGCGGACAGGGGACGGAGGGACAGCTTTCTTT.

This clonotype was counted ten times or more. The genes are TRBV28 and TRBJ2-7; D is unclear. CDR1 is MDHEN and CDR2 is SYDVKM in the germline V gene. With 5 bases removed from V and 5 bases from J, the gap between germline ends came to 13 bases. The CDR3 runs 13 residues. CDR3 coding DNA: TGTGCCAGCAGTGCCCGAAACACAGACGAGCAGTACTTC. Translated, it gives CASSARNTDEQYF.

The chain couples TRBV5-1 to TRBJ1-1; the D is unclear. There are 13 residues in the CDR3. Trimming removed 4 bases from V and 1 base from J, with 8 bases in between. Germline V CDR1 and CDR2: SGHRS, YFSETQ. CDR3 amino acids: CASSPRQNTEAFF. CDR3 bases: TGCGCCAGCAGCCCAAGACAGAACACTGAAGCTTTCTTT. The full variable domain, with the rest looked up from reference TRBV5-1 and TRBJ1-1, is KAGVTQTPRYLIKTRGQQVTLSCSPISGHRSVSWYQQTPGQGLQFLFEYFSETQRNKGNFPGRFSGRQFSNSRSEMNVSTLELGDSALYLCASSPRQNTEAFFGQGTRLTVV.

This clonotype was detected ten times or more. This chain connects TRBV11-2 to TRBJ2-5; D not certain. The V and J ends lost 5 bases and 5 bases respectively, with 12 bases between them. The CDR3 consists of 13 residues. The germline V gene has CDR1 SGHAT and CDR2 FQNNGV. The CDR3 spells CASSPRRRETQYF. DNA of the CDR3: TGTGCCAGCAGCCCTCGGCGGCGGGAGACCCAGTACTTC.

V usage is TRBV7-3 and J usage is TRBJ2-1; 7 bases match TRBD2. J lost 7 bases, V lost 2 bases, and 5 bases had no gene match. This CDR3 comprises 14 residues. Per the germline V gene, CDR1 is SGHTA and CDR2 is FQGTGA. The CDR3 bases are TGTGCCAGCAGCTTAGGCGGGAGAACGAATGAGCAGTTCTTC. Protein product: CASSLGGRTNEQFF.